This T cell receptor (beta chain) was captured in a study of blood T cell repertoires in COVID-19. About the research overall: The study drew acute and convalescent COVID-19 samples from the United States, Italy and Spain. T cells, B-cell-depleted T cells, or PBMCs supplied cDNA or gDNA.

The ends were cut back, 2 bases at V and 7 bases at J, with 11 bases in the middle. The CDR3 has 13 amino acids. CDR1 MNHNS and CDR2 SASEGT come from the germline V gene. Original processing methods: Estimation of nucleated cell counts relied on the amplification of reference gene primers. Sequencing was performed with immunoSEQ multiplex PCR; in TCRdb, only in-frame clones are kept and a portion is missing. Clone size and the V and J calls come from that table; the DNA yielded D and trimming. The sample includes some 190,000 clones, approximately 85% seen only once; the top ten take under 3.5%. The chain uses TRBV6-1 and TRBJ1-2; the D is unclear. Sequencing input: peripheral blood. The sequence was obtained from a man aged 55 to 70 with acute or convalescent COVID-19. The CDR3 bases are TGTGCCAGCAGTGAACGGGGTGGCGGTGGCTACACCTTC. Its translation: CASSERGGGGYTF.